This T cell receptor beta chain was found in a study of T cell responses to AZD1222 COVID-19 vaccine. Background on the study: Pooled samples include second doses given at about 4 or 12 weeks.

Study conclusions and caveats: The study identified only five to seven AZD1222 recipients as seropositive at baseline.

The germline CDR1 and CDR2 sequences are SGDLS and YYNGEE. The CDR3 covers 11 residues. V shed 0 bases, J shed 13 bases, and the junction held 3 bases outside the gene matches. Comments on this clone: The antigen is unknown.

The assay was immunoSEQ multiplex PCR, and TCRdb's table has in-frame clones only and misses some. Of more than 95,000 clones in the sample, 85% to 95% were seen once. This chain uses TRBV9 with TRBJ1-2, with TRBD1 matching over 7 bases. This receptor was taken from an adult in good health. The specimen was peripheral blood, collected on day 0 of AZD1222 vaccination. For the CDR3, the DNA is TGTGCCAGCAGCGTAGACGGACAGGTCACCTTC. This sequence encodes CASSVDGQVTF.